This T cell receptor (beta chain) derives from a study of shared clonotypes between healthy human individuals. About the study: CD4 naive and memory got three plates each, CD8 naive two, CD8 memory one.

In germline, CDR1 is SQVTM, CDR2 ANQGSEA. CDR3 length equals 13 residues. V lost 7 bases, J lost 3 bases, and 14 bases lay in between. At deep level, the assay was performed. Each replicate PCR on the sorted subsets used about 0.2 ug DNA (roughly 30,000 T cell genomes). Produced via immunoSEQ multiplex PCR; TCRdb's table is partial and in-frame only. The repertoire holds about 2.2 million clones, with about 93% as singletons. The naive CD8 population came from CD45RO-negative cells selected for CCR7, without terminally differentiated effector memory CD45RA+ cells. This TCR was sampled from a man younger than 30 in good health. Some clones in this sample may be carry-over from other donors' samples. Sequenced sample: naive CD8+ T cells from PBMCs. The rearrangement joins TRBV29-1 to TRBJ2-3, with no clear D. The CDR3 loop is CSAESVLTDTQYF. CDR3 nucleotide sequence: TGCAGCGCCGAGTCGGTACTAACAGATACGCAGTATTTT.